These 18 T cell receptor beta chains were all obtained from the same sample, sequenced in a study of T cells expressing NK-cell markers (TCRdb year 2020). The library was made by 5' RACE. Sequencing took place on an Illumina HiSeq 2000. TCRdb reprocessed the reads and lists each CDR3 protein sequence as a single entry, with no DNA. The table for this sample lists hundreds of thousands of distinct CDR3 sequences. The ten largest clones take up approximately 3.6% of the sample. The sample comprised blood T cells: a sorted CD56 or NKG2C T cell subset, CD4+ or CD8+ T cells, or bulk PBMC T cells (not recorded which). The receptor source for this set is a man younger than 35 in good health. Donor details come from another sample of the same person, matched by shared clones.

The CDR3 region is CASSSTEGEENIQYF. The chain uses TRBV7-9 and TRBJ2-4; TCRdb outputs TRBD1, but without DNA this stays unchecked. The V gene's germline CDR1 is SEHNR and CDR2 FQNEAQ (reference sequence). The CDR3 totals 15 residues.

The chain carries TRBV28 and TRBJ2-7. This CDR3 is built from 13 residues. Germline values: CDR1 MDHEN, CDR2 SYDVKM. CDR3 region: CASSKGEPYEQYF.

J is TRBJ2-5 and V is TRBV29-1; the D gene TCRdb calls, TRBD2, cannot be checked with no DNA. Germline V gives CDR1 SQVTM, CDR2 ANQGSEA. CDR3 length equals 14 residues. CDR3 sequence: CSTRGAGGLLTQYF.

The chain couples TRBV2 to TRBJ2-1; TCRdb names TRBD2, which stays unverified in the absence of DNA. This CDR3 contains 15 residues. Germline CDR1 SNHLY, CDR2 FYNNEI. CDR3 loop: CASHSGSYSYNEQFF.

CDR3 protein: CASSSPWMGYNEQFF. The V gene is TRBV7-9, the J gene TRBJ2-1; the TCRdb D gene call, TRBD1, has no DNA to confirm it. Germline V gene data show CDR1 as SEHNR and CDR2 as FQNEAQ (reference sequence). The CDR3 is made up of 15 amino acids.

The rearrangement uses TRBV7-2 and TRBJ2-1; with no DNA, the TCRdb D assignment of TRBD1 cannot be verified. Germline CDR1 and CDR2: SGHTA and FQGNSA. This CDR3 contains 17 residues. This CDR3 reads CASSLSPFKRVHNEQFF.

The chain combines TRBV11-2 with TRBJ2-7. Germline CDR1 is SGHAT and CDR2 is FQNNGV. The CDR3 runs to 13 residues. The CDR3 spells CASSLQGRSVQYF.

The chain recombines TRBV13 with TRBJ2-3; TCRdb returns TRBD2, unconfirmable since there is no DNA. The CDR3 consists of 16 residues. Germline-derived CDR1 and CDR2 are PRHDT and FYEKMQ (reference sequence). The CDR3 sequence is CASSDRGGSLTDTQYF.

The V and J genes are TRBV9 and TRBJ2-3; the D call from TCRdb, TRBD2, cannot be confirmed without DNA. This CDR3 comprises 17 residues. CDR1 and CDR2 (germline): SGDLS, YYNGEE. The CDR3 sequence is CASSVGLAGGLTDTQYF.

This rearrangement joins TRBV15 to TRBJ2-2. The germline V gene encodes CDR1 LNHNV and CDR2 YYDKDF (reference sequence). CDR3 length equals 12 residues. The CDR3 sequence: CATTSNTGELFF.

The chain employs TRBV30 and TRBJ2-1. Germline lookup yields CDR1 GTSNPN and CDR2 SVGIG (reference sequence). The length of the CDR3 is 11 residues. CDR3 residues: CACAASNEQFF.

The chain couples TRBV27 to TRBJ2-1; TCRdb calls TRBD2, which cannot be checked without DNA. CDR3 size: 15 residues. Germline V gene sequence: CDR1 MNHEY, CDR2 SMNVEV (reference sequence). CDR3 residues: CASSPGLDPYNEQFF.

This sequence joins TRBV25-1 and TRBJ1-4. Germline CDR1 reads MGHDK; CDR2 reads SYGVNS. CDR3 length: 13 residues. CDR3 sequence: CASSEDKREKLFF.

The J gene is TRBJ2-3, the V gene TRBV24-1; TCRdb lists TRBD2, though no DNA is available to test this call. Germline CDR1 is KGHDR and CDR2 is SFDVKD. CDR3 length: 15 amino acids. The CDR3 spells CATSDKGLAGDTQYF.

V and J are TRBV20-1 and TRBJ2-1; TCRdb gives TRBD2 as the D gene, but with no DNA this cannot be confirmed. This CDR3 has 16 amino acids. CDR1 is DFQATT, CDR2 SNEGSKA, per germline (reference sequence). The CDR3 reads CSARGSAGVRYNEQFF.

CDR3 region: CASRQTGGNYEQYF. The J gene is TRBJ2-7, the V gene TRBV3-1; the D call from TCRdb, TRBD1, cannot be confirmed without DNA. The CDR3 consists of 14 residues. Germline V lookup: CDR1 LGHDT, CDR2 YNNKEL (reference sequence).

This chain links TRBV25-1 with TRBJ2-3; TCRdb calls TRBD2, which cannot be checked without DNA. Germline CDR1 is MGHDK and CDR2 is SYGVNS. The CDR3 is 14 amino acids. The CDR3 sequence: CASSRLAGVDTQYF.

This chain links TRBV27 with TRBJ2-1. This CDR3 region has 15 residues. From germline, CDR1 is MNHEY and CDR2 SMNVEV (reference sequence). CDR3 residues: CASKAFGARNNEQFF.